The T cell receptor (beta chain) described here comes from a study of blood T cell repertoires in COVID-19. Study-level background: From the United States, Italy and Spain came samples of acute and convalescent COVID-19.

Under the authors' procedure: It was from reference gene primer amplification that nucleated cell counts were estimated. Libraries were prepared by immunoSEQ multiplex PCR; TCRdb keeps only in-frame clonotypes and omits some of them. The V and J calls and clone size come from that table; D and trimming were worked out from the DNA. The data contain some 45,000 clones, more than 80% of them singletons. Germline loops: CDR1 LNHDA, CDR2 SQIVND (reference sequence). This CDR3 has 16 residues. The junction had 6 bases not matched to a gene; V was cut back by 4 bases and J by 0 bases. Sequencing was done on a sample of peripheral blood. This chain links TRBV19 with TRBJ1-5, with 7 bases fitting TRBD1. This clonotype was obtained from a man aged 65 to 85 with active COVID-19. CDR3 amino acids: CASSRDSLLSNQPQHF. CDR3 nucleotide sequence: TGTGCCAGTAGTAGGGACAGTCTTCTTAGCAATCAGCCCCAGCATTTT.